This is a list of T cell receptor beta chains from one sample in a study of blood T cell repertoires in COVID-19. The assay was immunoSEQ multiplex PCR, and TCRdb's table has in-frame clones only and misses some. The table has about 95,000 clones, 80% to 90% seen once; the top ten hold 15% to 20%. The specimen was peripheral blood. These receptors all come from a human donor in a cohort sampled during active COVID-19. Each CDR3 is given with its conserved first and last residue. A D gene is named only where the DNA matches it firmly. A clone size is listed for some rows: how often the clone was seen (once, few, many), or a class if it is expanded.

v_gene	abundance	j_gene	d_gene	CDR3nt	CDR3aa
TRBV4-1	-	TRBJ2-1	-	TGCGCCAGCAGCCATCTAGCGCGGGGGCTCTACAATGAGCAGTTCTTC	CASSHLARGLYNEQFF
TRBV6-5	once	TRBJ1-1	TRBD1	TGTGCCAGCAGTTACTCGCACAGGGGGAACACTGAAGCTTTCTTT	CASSYSHRGNTEAFF
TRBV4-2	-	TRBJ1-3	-	TGTGCCAGCAGCCAAGCCGGACACAACTCTGGAAACACCATATATTTT	CASSQAGHNSGNTIYF
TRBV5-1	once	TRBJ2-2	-	TGCGCCACCAAAGAGACCGGGGAGCTGTTTTTT	CATKETGELFF
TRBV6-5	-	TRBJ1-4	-	TGTGCCAGCACTCACTCTAATGAAAAACTGTTTTTT	CASTHSNEKLFF
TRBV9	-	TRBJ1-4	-	TGTGCCAGCAGCGTAGAGATGAGGTTGGATGAAAAACTGTTTTTT	CASSVEMRLDEKLFF
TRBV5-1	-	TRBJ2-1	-	TGCGCCAGCAAGAACTACTCCTACAATGAGCAGTTCTTC	CASKNYSYNEQFF
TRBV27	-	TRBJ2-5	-	TGTGCCAGCAGTTACTCGGGACTTCAAGAGACCCAGTACTTC	CASSYSGLQETQYF
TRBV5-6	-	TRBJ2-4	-	TGTGCCAGCAGCGCCACCGGACTAGCCAAAAACATTCAGTACTTC	CASSATGLAKNIQYF
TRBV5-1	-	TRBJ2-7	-	TGCGCCAGCAGCGGGTTGGGACAATCCTACGAGCAGTACTTC	CASSGLGQSYEQYF
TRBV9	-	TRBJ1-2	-	TGTGCCAGCAGCCGACAGGACGCCTTTCTTGGCTATGGCTACACCTTC	CASSRQDAFLGYGYTF
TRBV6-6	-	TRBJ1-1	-	TGTGCCAGTTCGCGGGGACTGAACACTGAAGCTTTCTTT	CASSRGLNTEAFF
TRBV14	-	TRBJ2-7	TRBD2	TGTGCCAGCAGCCAAGATCCAGCGGGGGGGGCCTACGAGCAGTACTTC	CASSQDPAGGAYEQYF
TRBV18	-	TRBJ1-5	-	TGTGCCAGCTCCCGAGGAGATCAGCCCCAGCATTTT	CASSRGDQPQHF
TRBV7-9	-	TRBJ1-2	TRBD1	TGTGCCAGCAGCTTAGGGGGACAGGGAGTCAACACCTTC	CASSLGGQGVNTF
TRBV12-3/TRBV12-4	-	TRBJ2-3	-	TGTGCCAGCAGCTACCGGGACACAGATACGCAGTATTTT	CASSYRDTDTQYF
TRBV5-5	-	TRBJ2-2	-	TGTGCCAGCAGCTTCCGAGACACCGGGGAGCTGTTTTTT	CASSFRDTGELFF
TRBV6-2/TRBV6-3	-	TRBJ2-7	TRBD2	TGTGCCAGCAGTTACGCGACTAGCGGGGTAACCTACGAGCAGTACTTC	CASSYATSGVTYEQYF
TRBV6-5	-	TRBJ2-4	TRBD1	TGTGCCAGCAGTTACATGGGACAGGGGGACATTCAGTACTTC	CASSYMGQGDIQYF
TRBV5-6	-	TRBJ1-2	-	TGTGCCAGCAACCAACAGGGCAACTATGGCTACACCTTC	CASNQQGNYGYTF
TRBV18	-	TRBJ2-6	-	TGTGCCAGCTCACCACCGATTGGAGGATCTGGGGCCAACGTCCTGACTTTC	CASSPPIGGSGANVLTF
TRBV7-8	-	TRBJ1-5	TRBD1	TGTGCCAGCACCGTAGACAGGGACCGCCAGCCCCAGCATTTT	CASTVDRDRQPQHF
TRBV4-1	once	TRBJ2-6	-	TGCGCCAGCACCCATGGTTCAAGAGGCTCTGGGGCCAACGTCCTGACTTTC	CASTHGSRGSGANVLTF
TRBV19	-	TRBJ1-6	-	TGTGCCAGTAGTATAGCGGGGAGGCAGAATTCACCCCTCCACTTT	CASSIAGRQNSPLHF
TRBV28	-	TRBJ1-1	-	TGTGCCAGCAGTTTATCTGTCGGGGACATAGGGAGGGTTCAAGCTTTCTTT	CASSLSVGDIGRVQAFF
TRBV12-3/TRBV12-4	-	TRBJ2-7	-	TGTGCCAGCAGTTTGATAGATCGTGAGCAGTACTTC	CASSLIDREQYF
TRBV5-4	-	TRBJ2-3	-	TGTGCCAGCAGCCAAACGGGTTGGCTCGCAGATACGCAGTATTTT	CASSQTGWLADTQYF
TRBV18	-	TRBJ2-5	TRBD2	TGTGCCAGCTCACACACTCCGGGACTAGCGGGGGGGCCAGAGACCCAGTACTTC	CASSHTPGLAGGPETQYF
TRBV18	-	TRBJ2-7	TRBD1	TGTGCCAGCTCACCCGGGACAGGGAGCTCCTACGAGCAGTACTTC	CASSPGTGSSYEQYF